Listed below are T cell receptor beta chains from one sample, sequenced in a study of blood T cell repertoires in COVID-19. Profiling relied on immunoSEQ multiplex PCR, and the TCRdb table lists in-frame clones only, not all of them. The sample shows roughly 430,000 clones, approximately 91% of them seen only once. What was sequenced was PBMCs or T cells enriched from blood (not recorded which). The receptors here all came from a woman aged 40 to 50 with acute COVID-19. Both conserved end residues are part of each CDR3. Fields, in order: clone size, D gene, J gene, V gene, CDR3 protein, CDR3 DNA. A D gene is named only where the DNA matches it firmly. Rows may omit the clone size; those that give it use once, few, many or a size class.

>.|.|TRBJ1-3|TRBV5-6
CASSLEGRSGNTIYF
TGTGCCAGCAGCTTGGAGGGGCGCTCTGGAAACACCATATATTTT
>.|TRBD2|TRBJ2-5|TRBV4-1
CASSQDMTSGALQETQYF
TGCGCCAGCAGCCAAGATATGACTAGCGGGGCCCTTCAAGAGACCCAGTACTTC
>few|.|TRBJ1-5|TRBV4-1
CASSLITYRDPRNQPQHF
TGCGCCAGCAGCTTAATCACGTACAGGGATCCAAGGAATCAGCCCCAGCATTTT
>many|.|TRBJ1-2|TRBV18
CASSPPADYGYTF
TGTGCCAGCTCACCACCGGCAGATTATGGCTACACCTTC
>.|.|TRBJ1-5|TRBV30
CAWSVAGPIQPQHF
TGTGCCTGGAGTGTGGCAGGGCCAATTCAGCCCCAGCATTTT
>.|.|TRBJ1-1|TRBV6-6
CASSRLSVGGSFGAFF
TGTGCCAGCAGTCGATTATCCGTGGGGGGATCGTTTGGGGCTTTCTTT
>.|.|TRBJ2-5|TRBV19
CASSIALQGWETQYF
TGTGCCAGTAGTATAGCGCTGCAGGGCTGGGAGACCCAGTACTTC
>.|TRBD1|TRBJ1-2|TRBV10-3
CAIRGTGEANYGYTF
TGTGCCATCAGGGGGACAGGTGAAGCTAACTATGGCTACACCTTC
>.|TRBD1|TRBJ1-2|TRBV4-1
CASSPDLGTGETPNYGYTF
TGCGCCAGCAGCCCTGACCTGGGGACAGGGGAAACTCCGAACTATGGCTACACCTTC
>.|TRBD1|TRBJ1-2|TRBV6-4
CASIVTGTGEVTGYTF
TGTGCCAGCATAGTTACGGGGACAGGGGAGGTTACCGGCTACACCTTC
>.|TRBD1|TRBJ1-3|TRBV5-1
CASTGGNGNTIYF
TGCGCCAGCACAGGGGGTAATGGAAACACCATATATTTT
>.|TRBD2|TRBJ2-3|TRBV7-2
CASSGGGLATDTQYF
TGTGCCAGCAGCGGAGGGGGACTAGCAACAGATACGCAGTATTTT
>.|.|TRBJ1-2|TRBV15
CATSRDLGGNYGYTF
TGTGCCACCAGCAGAGATCTAGGAGGGAACTATGGCTACACCTTC
>few|.|TRBJ1-5|TRBV30
CAWSGGIHNQPQHF
TGTGCCTGGAGTGGCGGGATCCACAATCAGCCCCAGCATTTT
>.|.|TRBJ2-5|TRBV12-3/TRBV12-4
CASSNSGETQYF
TGTGCCAGCAGTAACTCCGGGGAGACCCAGTACTTC
>.|TRBD2|TRBJ2-1|TRBV19
CASSLVAGGPYNEQFF
TGTGCCAGTAGTCTCGTAGCGGGGGGGCCGTACAATGAGCAGTTCTTC
>.|.|TRBJ1-2|TRBV5-8
CASSFREYGYTF
TGTGCCAGCAGCTTTAGAGAATATGGCTACACCTTC
>.|.|TRBJ1-5|TRBV10-3
CAISAVSGDQPQHF
TGTGCCATCAGTGCGGTATCAGGGGATCAGCCCCAGCATTTT
>.|TRBD1|TRBJ1-1|TRBV7-2
CASSADRAYTEAFF
TGTGCCAGCAGCGCGGACAGGGCGTACACTGAAGCTTTCTTT
>.|.|TRBJ1-4|TRBV30
CAWSLGAEKLFF
TGTGCCTGGTCGTTGGGGGCAGAAAAACTGTTTTTT
>.|TRBD1|TRBJ1-2|TRBV3-1/TRBV3-2
CASSHRQGAYGYTF
TGTGCCAGCAGCCATCGACAGGGGGCCTATGGCTACACCTTC
>.|TRBD1|TRBJ1-1|TRBV19
CASSRDRVNTEAFF
TGTGCCAGTAGTAGAGACAGGGTGAACACTGAAGCTTTCTTT
>.|.|TRBJ2-2|TRBV12-3/TRBV12-4
CASAGNTGELFF
TGTGCCAGCGCGGGGAACACCGGGGAGCTGTTTTTT
>.|TRBD1|TRBJ1-4|TRBV18
CASSLLQGLDEKLFF
TGTGCCAGCTCACTTCTACAGGGGCTAGATGAAAAACTGTTTTTT
>.|.|TRBJ1-1|TRBV5-8
CASRNTGKTEAFF
TGTGCCAGCAGAAATACAGGGAAGACTGAAGCTTTCTTT
>.|.|TRBJ1-1|TRBV30
CAWSLDRGTEAFF
TGTGCCTGGAGTTTAGACCGGGGTACTGAAGCTTTCTTT
>.|TRBD1|TRBJ1-4|TRBV5-4
CASSSGQGNEKLFF
TGTGCCAGCAGTTCCGGACAGGGTAATGAAAAACTGTTTTTT
>.|TRBD2|TRBJ2-3|TRBV11-2
CASSLAGLAENTDTQYF
TGTGCCAGCAGCTTAGCGGGGCTAGCGGAGAACACAGATACGCAGTATTTT
>.|TRBD1|TRBJ1-1|TRBV5-1
CASGRQGANTEAFF
TGCGCCAGCGGCAGACAGGGAGCGAACACTGAAGCTTTCTTT
>.|TRBD1|TRBJ2-1|TRBV3-1/TRBV3-2
CASSSRDRASEQFF
TGTGCCAGCAGCTCGCGGGACAGGGCCAGTGAGCAGTTCTTC
>.|TRBD1|TRBJ2-2|TRBV19
CASSIGQGMNGELFF
TGTGCCAGTAGTATTGGACAGGGGATGAACGGGGAGCTGTTTTTT
>once|.|TRBJ1-2|TRBV12-3/TRBV12-4
CASTSGPNYGYTF
TGTGCCAGCACCTCAGGCCCTAACTATGGCTACACCTTC
>.|.|TRBJ1-4|TRBV7-9
CASSLGGEKLFF
TGTGCCAGCAGCTTAGGAGGTGAAAAACTGTTTTTT
>.|.|TRBJ2-1|TRBV15
CATSRDLHRSSYNEQFF
TGTGCCACCAGCAGAGATCTTCACAGGAGCTCCTACAATGAGCAGTTCTTC
>.|TRBD1|TRBJ2-5|TRBV5-1
CASSWTGGETQYF
TGCGCCAGCAGCTGGACAGGGGGAGAGACCCAGTACTTC
>few|TRBD1|TRBJ1-2|TRBV6-5
CASSRDRVSYGYTF
TGTGCCAGCAGCCGGGACAGGGTATCCTATGGCTACACCTTC
>.|.|TRBJ2-5|TRBV11-2
CASSSQGLQETQYF
TGTGCCAGCAGCTCTCAGGGGCTCCAAGAGACCCAGTACTTC
>.|.|TRBJ2-3|TRBV6-5
CASKLSGPTDTQYF
TGTGCCAGCAAACTAAGCGGACCCACAGATACGCAGTATTTT
>.|.|TRBJ2-2|TRBV5-5
CASRQQGVGELFF
TGTGCCAGCAGACAACAGGGAGTCGGGGAGCTGTTTTTT
>.|.|TRBJ1-3|TRBV25-1
CASSAPGGGNTIYF
TGTGCCAGCAGTGCCCCGGGAGGAGGAAACACCATATATTTT
>.|.|TRBJ1-5|TRBV6-1
CASSERRFSNQPQHF
TGTGCCAGCAGTGAAAGGCGGTTTAGCAATCAGCCCCAGCATTTT
>.|TRBD1|TRBJ2-5|TRBV5-1
CASSPGTGKETQYF
TGCGCCAGCAGCCCGGGGACAGGGAAGGAGACCCAGTACTTC
>.|TRBD2|TRBJ2-3|TRBV5-1
CASSLGLAGGPEEQYF
TGCGCCAGCAGCTTGGGACTAGCGGGGGGACCCGAAGAGCAGTATTTT
>.|.|TRBJ1-4|TRBV3-1/TRBV3-2
CASSPPWDLEKLFF
TGTGCCAGCAGCCCCCCATGGGACTTGGAAAAACTGTTTTTT
>.|.|TRBJ2-5|TRBV5-8
CASSLVSRGETQYF
TGTGCCAGCAGCTTGGTTTCGAGAGGAGAGACCCAGTACTTC
>.|.|TRBJ1-5|TRBV7-9
CASSLGLKNQPQHF
TGTGCCAGCAGCTTAGGACTGAAAAATCAGCCCCAGCATTTT
>.|.|TRBJ2-1|TRBV9
CASSVVRGGEQFF
TGTGCCAGCAGCGTAGTAAGGGGCGGTGAGCAGTTCTTC
>.|TRBD2|TRBJ2-3|TRBV15
CATLPGLPIRTDTQYF
TGTGCCACCCTTCCGGGACTACCGATTCGCACAGATACGCAGTATTTT
>.|.|TRBJ1-5|TRBV19
CASSSGRYSNQPQHF
TGTGCCAGTAGTTCCGGGAGATATAGCAATCAGCCCCAGCATTTT
>once|.|TRBJ1-1|TRBV7-9
CASSHLNTEAFF
TGTGCCAGCAGCCATCTGAACACTGAAGCTTTCTTT